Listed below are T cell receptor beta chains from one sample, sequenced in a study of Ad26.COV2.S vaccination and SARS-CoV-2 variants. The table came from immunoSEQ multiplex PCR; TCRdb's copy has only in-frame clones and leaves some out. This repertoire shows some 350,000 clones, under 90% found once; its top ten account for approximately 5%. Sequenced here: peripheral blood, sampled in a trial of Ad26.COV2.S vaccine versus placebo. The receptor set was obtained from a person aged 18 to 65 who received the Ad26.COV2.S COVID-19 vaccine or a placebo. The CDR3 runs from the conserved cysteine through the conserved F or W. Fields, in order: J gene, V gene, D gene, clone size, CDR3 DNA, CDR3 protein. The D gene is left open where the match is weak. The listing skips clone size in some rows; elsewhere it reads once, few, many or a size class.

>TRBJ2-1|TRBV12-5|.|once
TGTGCTAGTGGTCCAGGGAACTACAATGAGCAGTTCTTC
CASGPGNYNEQFF
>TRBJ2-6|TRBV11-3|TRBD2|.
TGTGCCAGCAGCGGGAGGACTAGCGGGAGGGTCCCGGCTGGGGCCAACGTCCTGACTTTC
CASSGRTSGRVPAGANVLTF
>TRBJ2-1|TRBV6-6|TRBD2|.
TGTGCCAGCAGTTACTCACTAAGCGGGGGGGCCGGGGAGCAGTTCTTC
CASSYSLSGGAGEQFF
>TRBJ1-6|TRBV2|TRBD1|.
TGTGCCAGCATTCGCTTGGACAGGGGTGATGGTTCACCCCTCCACTTT
CASIRLDRGDGSPLHF
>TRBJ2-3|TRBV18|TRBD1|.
TGTGCCAGCTCACACCAGGGGGCGATTACAGATACGCAGTATTTT
CASSHQGAITDTQYF
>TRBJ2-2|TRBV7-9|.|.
TGTGCCAGCAGCTTAAGCAGCGGAGTCCTTAACACCGGGGAGCTGTTTTTT
CASSLSSGVLNTGELFF
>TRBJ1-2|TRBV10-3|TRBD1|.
TGTGCCATCCGACAGGGAGACAACTATGGCTACACCTTC
CAIRQGDNYGYTF
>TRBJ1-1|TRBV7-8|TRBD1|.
TGTGCCAGCATCCAGGGGGCCACTAGGATGAACACTGAAGCTTTCTTT
CASIQGATRMNTEAFF
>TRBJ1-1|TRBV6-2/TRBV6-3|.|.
TGTGCCAGCAGTTACTCGGAAGGGGACGCTTTCTTT
CASSYSEGDAFF
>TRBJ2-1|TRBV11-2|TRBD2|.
TGTGCCAGCACTTACGGTAGCGGGTTTAGCTCCTACAATGAGCAGTTCTTC
CASTYGSGFSSYNEQFF
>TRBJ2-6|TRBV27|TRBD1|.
TGTGCCAGCAGTTCCGGACAGGGGGCGCCTGGGGCCAACGTCCTGACTTTC
CASSSGQGAPGANVLTF
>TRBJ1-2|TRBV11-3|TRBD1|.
TGTGCCAGCAGCCTCGGGACAGGGGACGGCTACACCTTC
CASSLGTGDGYTF
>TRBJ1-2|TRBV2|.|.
TGTGCCAGCAGGGGTAAGGACTATGGCTACACCTTC
CASRGKDYGYTF
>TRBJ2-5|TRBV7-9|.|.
TGTGCCAGCAACGGGGCCGGGAAGCAAGAGACCCAGTACTTC
CASNGAGKQETQYF
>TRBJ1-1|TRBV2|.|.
TGTGCCAGCAGTGAAGGGCAAGACTTAACTGAAGCTTTCTTT
CASSEGQDLTEAFF
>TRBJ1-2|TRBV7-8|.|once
TGTGCCAGCAGCTTAGGGGTACAGGGACTCTACACCTTC
CASSLGVQGLYTF
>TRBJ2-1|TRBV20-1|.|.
TGCAGTGCTAGAGTAACCAGTGAGCAGTTCTTC
CSARVTSEQFF
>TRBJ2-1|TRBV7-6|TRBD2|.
TGTGCCAGCAGCACCTGGCGGAGCGGGGGAGCCTACAATGAGCAGTTCTTC
CASSTWRSGGAYNEQFF
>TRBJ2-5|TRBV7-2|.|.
TGTGCCAGCAGCGGCCGGGTTTGGGAGACCCAGTACTTC
CASSGRVWETQYF
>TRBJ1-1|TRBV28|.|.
TGTGCCAGCAGCCACCGGCGGCCCACTGAAGCTTTCTTT
CASSHRRPTEAFF
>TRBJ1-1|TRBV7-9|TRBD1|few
TGTGCCAGCAACCTATGGACAGGGAGAACTGAAGCTTTCTTT
CASNLWTGRTEAFF
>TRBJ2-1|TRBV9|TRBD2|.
TGTGCCAGCAGCGTCGGACTAGCGGGGGATCGGGTGCAGTTCTTC
CASSVGLAGDRVQFF
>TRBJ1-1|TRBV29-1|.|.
TGCAGCGTTGAAGATATGCTTGTGGTTAGGCACACTGAAGCTTTCTTT
CSVEDMLVVRHTEAFF
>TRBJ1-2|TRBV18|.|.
TGTGCCAGCTCACCAGTTGCAGACAGAACCGATGGCTACACCTTC
CASSPVADRTDGYTF